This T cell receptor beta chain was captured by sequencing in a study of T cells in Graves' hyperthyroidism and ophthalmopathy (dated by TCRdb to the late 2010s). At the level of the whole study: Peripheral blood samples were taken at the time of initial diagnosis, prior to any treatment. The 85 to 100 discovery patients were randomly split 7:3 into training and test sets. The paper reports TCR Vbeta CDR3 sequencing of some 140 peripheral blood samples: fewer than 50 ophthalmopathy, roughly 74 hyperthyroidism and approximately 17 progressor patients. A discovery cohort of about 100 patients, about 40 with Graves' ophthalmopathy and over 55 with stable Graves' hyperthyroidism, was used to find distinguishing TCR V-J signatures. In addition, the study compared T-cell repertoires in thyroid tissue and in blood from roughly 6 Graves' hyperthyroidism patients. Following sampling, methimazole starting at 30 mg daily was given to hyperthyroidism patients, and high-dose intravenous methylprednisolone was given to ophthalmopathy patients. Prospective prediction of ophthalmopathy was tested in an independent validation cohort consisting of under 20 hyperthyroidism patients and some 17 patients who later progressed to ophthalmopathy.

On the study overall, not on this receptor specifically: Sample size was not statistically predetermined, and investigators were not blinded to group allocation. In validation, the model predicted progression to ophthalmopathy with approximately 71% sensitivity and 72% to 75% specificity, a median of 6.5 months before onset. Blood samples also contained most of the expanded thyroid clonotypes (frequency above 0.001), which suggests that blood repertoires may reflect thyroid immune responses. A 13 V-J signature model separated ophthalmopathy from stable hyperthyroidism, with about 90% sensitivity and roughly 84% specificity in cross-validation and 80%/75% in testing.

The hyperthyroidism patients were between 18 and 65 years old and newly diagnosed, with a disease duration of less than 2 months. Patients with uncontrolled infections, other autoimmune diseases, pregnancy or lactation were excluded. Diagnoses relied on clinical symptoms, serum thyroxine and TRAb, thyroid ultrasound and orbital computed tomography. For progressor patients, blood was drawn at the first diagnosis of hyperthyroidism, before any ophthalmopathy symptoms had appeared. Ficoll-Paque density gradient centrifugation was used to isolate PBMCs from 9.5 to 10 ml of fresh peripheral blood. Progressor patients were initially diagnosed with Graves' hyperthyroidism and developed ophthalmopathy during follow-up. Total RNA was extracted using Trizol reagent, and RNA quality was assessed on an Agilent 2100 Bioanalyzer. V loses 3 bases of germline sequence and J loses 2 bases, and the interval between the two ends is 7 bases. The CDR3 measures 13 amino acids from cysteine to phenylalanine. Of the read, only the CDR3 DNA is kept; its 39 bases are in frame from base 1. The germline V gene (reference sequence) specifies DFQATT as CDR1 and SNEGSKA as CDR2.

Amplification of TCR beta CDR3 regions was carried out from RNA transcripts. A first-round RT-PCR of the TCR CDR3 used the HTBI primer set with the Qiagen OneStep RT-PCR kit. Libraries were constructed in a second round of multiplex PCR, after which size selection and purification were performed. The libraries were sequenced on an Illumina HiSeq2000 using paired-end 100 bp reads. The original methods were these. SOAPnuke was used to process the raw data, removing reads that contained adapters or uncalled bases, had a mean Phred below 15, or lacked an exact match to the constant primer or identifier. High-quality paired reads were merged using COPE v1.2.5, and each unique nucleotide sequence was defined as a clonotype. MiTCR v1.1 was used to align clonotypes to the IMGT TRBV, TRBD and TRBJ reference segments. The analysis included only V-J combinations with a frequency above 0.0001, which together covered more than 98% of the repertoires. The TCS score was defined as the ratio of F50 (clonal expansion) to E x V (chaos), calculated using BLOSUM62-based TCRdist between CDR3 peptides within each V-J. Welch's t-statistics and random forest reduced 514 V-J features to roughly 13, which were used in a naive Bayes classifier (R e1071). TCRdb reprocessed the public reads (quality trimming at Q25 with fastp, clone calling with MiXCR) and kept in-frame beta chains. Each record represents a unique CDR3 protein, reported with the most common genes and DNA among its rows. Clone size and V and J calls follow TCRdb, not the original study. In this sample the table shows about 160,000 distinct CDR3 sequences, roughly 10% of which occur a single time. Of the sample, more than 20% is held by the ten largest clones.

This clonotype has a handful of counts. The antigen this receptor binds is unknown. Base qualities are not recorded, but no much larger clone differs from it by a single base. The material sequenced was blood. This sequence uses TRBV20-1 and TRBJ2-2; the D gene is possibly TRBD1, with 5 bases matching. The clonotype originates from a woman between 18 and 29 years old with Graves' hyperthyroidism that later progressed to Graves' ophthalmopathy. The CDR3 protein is CSARTANTGELFF. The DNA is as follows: TGCAGTGCTAGGACAGCTAACACCGGGGAGCTGTTTTTT.